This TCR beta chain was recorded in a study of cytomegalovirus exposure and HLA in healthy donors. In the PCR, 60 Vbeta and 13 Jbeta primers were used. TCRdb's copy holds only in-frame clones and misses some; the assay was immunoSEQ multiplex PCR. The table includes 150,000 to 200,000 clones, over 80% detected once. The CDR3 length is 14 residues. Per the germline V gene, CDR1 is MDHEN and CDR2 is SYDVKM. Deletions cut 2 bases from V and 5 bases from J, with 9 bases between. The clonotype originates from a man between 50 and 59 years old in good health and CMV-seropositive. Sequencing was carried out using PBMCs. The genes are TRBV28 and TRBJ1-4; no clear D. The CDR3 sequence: CASSLADWNEKLFF. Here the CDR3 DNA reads TGTGCCAGCAGTTTAGCAGACTGGAATGAAAAACTGTTTTTT.